The 15 T cell receptor beta chains listed next were all sequenced from one sample in a study of blood T cell repertoires in COVID-19. Libraries were prepared by immunoSEQ multiplex PCR; TCRdb keeps only in-frame clonotypes and omits some of them. The sample has fewer than 65,000 clones, roughly 85% seen once. Sequencing was carried out using peripheral blood. These receptors came from a human donor in a cohort sampled during active COVID-19.

The CDR3 sequence is CASSTTGTNQPQHF. The DNA for the CDR3 is TGTGCCAGTAGTACGACAGGGACCAATCAGCCCCAGCATTTT. V gene TRBV19 combines with J gene TRBJ1-5; 7 bases align to TRBD1. The germline V gene encodes CDR1 LNHDA and CDR2 SQIVND (reference sequence). The CDR3 sequence is 14 residues long. Unmatched junction bases numbered 3, after V lost 4 bases and J lost 3 bases.

The V gene is TRBV15, the J gene TRBJ1-1; unclear D gene. V was shortened by 0 bases and J by 8 bases, with 13 bases between the two germline ends. CDR1 LNHNV and CDR2 YYDKDF come from the germline V gene (reference sequence). This CDR3 is built from 14 residues. CDR3: CATSRDPPRSEAFF. CDR3 sequence (DNA): TGTGCCACCAGCAGAGATCCTCCCAGATCAGAAGCTTTCTTT.

The chain uses TRBV6-2 or TRBV6-3 and TRBJ1-2; 7 nucleotides align to TRBD1. V lost 5 bases to trimming and J lost 4 bases; unmatched junction nucleotides: 13. In germline, CDR1 is MNHEY, CDR2 SVGEGT. The CDR3 runs 16 residues. The CDR3 sequence is CASSQTSTGSGYGYTF. CDR3 bases: TGTGCCAGCAGTCAAACCTCGACAGGGAGTGGCTATGGCTACACCTTC.

The chain employs TRBV13 and TRBJ2-5; 9 nucleotides align to TRBD2. V lost 4 bases and J lost 4; bases outside the gene matches: 10. Germline CDR1 and CDR2: PRHDT and FYEKMQ (reference sequence). The CDR3 is 16 amino acids. This CDR3 reads CASSSRGGLIRETQYF. CDR3 nucleotide sequence: TGTGCCAGCAGCTCGCGGGGGGGCCTGATACGAGAGACCCAGTACTTC.

The J gene is TRBJ2-4, the V gene TRBV2, with D tentatively TRBD1 (5 bases). The CDR3 sequence is 14 residues long. V lost 7 bases, J lost 1 base, and 11 bases lay in between. The germline V gene has CDR1 SNHLY and CDR2 FYNNEI. CDR3 sequence: CASTLTVAKNIQYF. As DNA, the CDR3 is TGTGCCAGCACCTTGACAGTGGCCAAAAACATTCAGTACTTC.

The J gene is TRBJ1-1, the V gene TRBV21-1; TRBD1, the table's D call, lacks a check against the DNA. TRBV21-1 is flagged as a pseudogene. CDR3 length equals 15 residues. This CDR3 is CASSKAGRENTEAFF. The CDR3 region has the DNA TGTGCCAGCAGCAAAGCCGGCAGGGAGAACACTGAAGCTTTCTTT.

The chain recombines TRBV11-2 with TRBJ2-3; D gene unclear. Between the trimmed V and J ends, which lost 5 bases and 7 bases, there was a span of 7 bases. The CDR3 has 11 amino acids. The germline CDR1 and CDR2 sequences are SGHAT and FQNNGV. The chain's CDR3 is CASSPRYTQYF. CDR3 nucleotides: TGTGCCAGCAGCCCGCGCTATACGCAGTATTTT.

The CDR3 DNA follows: TGTGCCAGTAGGGGGGACAGGGAGGCCAATTCACCCCTCCACTTT. Its translation: CASRGDREANSPLHF. The V and J genes are TRBV19 and TRBJ1-6, with TRBD1 matching 9 bases. The CDR3 covers 15 residues. Germline V CDR1 and CDR2: LNHDA, SQIVND (reference sequence). V trimming: 6 bases; J trimming: 7 bases; junction bases outside the gene matches: 7.

The chain has TRBV4-3 and TRBJ1-4; D not resolved. CDR1 and CDR2 (germline): LGHNA, YSLEER. The V end lost 1 base, the J end lost 8 bases, and 14 bases lay between the germline ends. The CDR3 loop spans 15 amino acids. This CDR3 is CASSQGPLGDEKLFF. CDR3 nucleotide sequence: TGCGCCAGCAGCCAAGGGCCCTTGGGCGACGAAAAACTGTTTTTT.

The chain employs TRBV5-4 and TRBJ2-7, with TRBD1 identical over 9 bases. The CDR3 covers 13 residues. With V trimmed by 3 bases and J by 5 bases, 3 bases remained unmatched. Germline V lookup: CDR1 SGHNT, CDR2 YYREEE (reference sequence). CDR3 in DNA: TGTGCCAGCAGCTACAGGGGGCGCGACGAGCAGTACTTC. It codes for CASSYRGRDEQYF. The full variable domain, in which reference TRBV5-4 and TRBJ2-7 provide the parts outside the CDR3, is ETGVTQSPTHLIKTRGQQVTLRCSSQSGHNTVSWYQQALGQGPQFIFQYYREEENGRGNFPPRFSGLQFPNYSSELNVNALELDDSALYLCASSYRGRDEQYFGPGTRLTVT.

The chain employs TRBV7-2 and TRBJ2-7; 9 nucleotides match TRBD1. Germline V CDR1 and CDR2: SGHTA, FQGNSA. CDR3 size: 15 residues. Losses at the gene ends were 0 bases for V and 2 bases for J; bases not matched to a gene: 2. CDR3: CASSLAGTGPYEQYF. The DNA for the CDR3 is TGTGCCAGCAGCTTAGCCGGGACAGGGCCCTACGAGCAGTACTTC.

The CDR3 is CASSIVLFGTGHTEAFF. CDR3 bases: TGTGCCAGTAGTATAGTGCTCTTCGGGACAGGGCATACTGAAGCTTTCTTT. V usage is TRBV19 and J usage is TRBJ1-1; TRBD1 matches 9 bases. CDR1 and CDR2 (germline): LNHDA, SQIVND (reference sequence). This CDR3 spans 17 amino acids. After removal of 1 base from V and 5 bases from J, the junction contained 11 bases not matched to a gene.

The V gene is TRBV5-1, the J gene TRBJ1-3, with 8 bases matching TRBD1. In germline, CDR1 is SGHRS, CDR2 YFSETQ. The CDR3 totals 15 residues. The J segment lost 4 bases and the V segment lost 4 bases, leaving 7 bases of the junction unmatched. CDR3 in amino acids: CASSKTGEGGNTIYF. The CDR3 DNA sequence: TGCGCCAGCAGCAAGACAGGGGAGGGAGGAAACACCATATATTTT.

The V call is TRBV7-9, the J call TRBJ2-1; D unresolved. Trimming left V 4 bases short and J 14 bases short, with 3 bases between. In germline, CDR1 is SEHNR, CDR2 FQNEAQ (reference sequence). This CDR3 is built from 8 residues. CDR3 region: CASSSEFF. CDR3 bases: TGTGCCAGCAGCTCCGAGTTCTTC.

The rearrangement uses TRBV6-5 and TRBJ2-5; 13 bases are shared with TRBD2. CDR1 and CDR2 (germline): MNHEY, SVGAGI. This CDR3 is built from 15 residues. The V and J ends lost 6 bases and 7 bases, in that order; junction bases with no gene match: 8. CDR3 nucleotide sequence: TGTGCCAGCAGGGGACTAGCGGGGTCAAGTGGGACCCAGTACTTC. This sequence encodes CASRGLAGSSGTQYF.